The following is a T cell receptor (beta chain) sequence with its context. Germline values: CDR1 KGHSH, CDR2 LQKENI. The CDR3 contains 12 residues. The V end was cut by 5 bases, the J end by 3 bases, with 8 bases between. In the authors' methods: Estimated nucleated cell counts came from reference gene primer amplification. Clones were read by immunoSEQ multiplex PCR, and TCRdb kept only the in-frame ones, dropping some. The DNA was the basis for D and trimming; V, J and clone size are from that table. The table lists 95,000 to 120,000 clones, 81% of them singletons. This sample was included in a study of blood T cell repertoires in COVID-19. For the study at large: COVID-19 samples collected from the United States, Italy and Spain covered acute and convalescent phases. PBMCs, B-cell-depleted T cells, or T cells provided the cDNA or gDNA that made up the material.

The sample was peripheral blood. The sequence derives from a man aged 45 to 65 with acute or convalescent COVID-19. V and J are TRBV18 and TRBJ2-7; a possible D gene is TRBD1 (5 bases). CDR3 amino acids: CASSGAGYEQYF. Written as DNA, the CDR3 is TGTGCCAGCTCAGGGGCAGGCTACGAGCAGTACTTC.